This TCR beta chain was documented in a study of T cell clones after liver transplantation. Looking at the study overall: A pre-transplant mixed lymphocyte reaction with TCRbeta sequencing defined graft-donor-reactive clones followed in post-transplant blood. At least one year of complete immunosuppression withdrawal without enzymes over twice normal defined tolerance.

Data came from immunoSEQ multiplex PCR; TCRdb stores just in-frame clones and leaves some out. The table lists 80,000 or so clones, about 84% of them singletons. Details on this clone: Its target is unknown.

Germline CDR1 and CDR2: MNHNS and SASEGT. The CDR3 covers 15 residues. Trimming cost V 1 base and J 3 bases; bases outside gene matches: 3. Sorting of unstimulated PBMCs yielded separate CD3+CD4+ and CD3+CD8+ fractions. Study-wide points: Graft donor-reactive T cells may have migrated into the graft rather than being deleted.

The TCR was taken from a human patient who received a liver transplant. Some T cells may originate from the graft donor. The J gene is TRBJ2-7, the V gene TRBV6-1, with 10 bases that match TRBD2. Sample: CD4+ T cells from blood, taken roughly 3.5 years after liver transplant. The DNA of the CDR3 is TGTGCCAGCAGTGAAGGGACTAGCGGTATCTACGAGCAGTACTTC. As protein: CASSEGTSGIYEQYF.